Following are 22 T cell receptor beta chains from one sample sequenced in a study of CD8+ T cells in alopecia areata. In each case, RNA was isolated and then reverse transcribed into cDNA as the sequencing template. Profiling relied on immunoSEQ multiplex PCR, and the TCRdb table lists in-frame clones only, not all of them. Found here are roughly 70,000 clones, approximately 30% of them singletons; the top ten hold 15%. The treatment here: oral pan-JAK inhibitor, 5-10 mg twice daily. The sequencing used CD8+ T cells sorted from blood, collected at week 4, from a patient treated with tofacitinib. Source of these receptors: a human donor with alopecia areata.

This clone was counted only a few times. The chain has TRBV27 and TRBJ2-7; D is perhaps TRBD1 (6 bases). The germline V gene encodes CDR1 MNHEY and CDR2 SMNVEV (reference sequence). V was shortened by 6 bases and J by 4 bases, with 7 bases between the two germline ends. This CDR3 has 11 amino acids. DNA for the CDR3: TGTGCCAGCAGCACAGGGTACGAGCAGTACTTC. Protein product: CASSTGYEQYF.

This clone was counted once. This sequence joins TRBV4-3 and TRBJ2-7; TRBD1 is a possible D gene (6 bases). Germline loops: CDR1 LGHNA, CDR2 YSLEER. This CDR3 comprises 15 residues. Between the trimmed V and J ends, which lost 2 bases and 4 bases, there was a span of 15 bases. CDR3 nucleotide sequence: TGCGCCAGCAGCCAACAGCGTAACCAGGGGTACGAGCAGTACTTC. This gives the protein CASSQQRNQGYEQYF.

V gene TRBV11-2 combines with J gene TRBJ2-7; D call uncertain. Germline-derived CDR1 and CDR2 are SGHAT and FQNNGV. Trimming removed 5 bases at V and 0 bases at J, with 14 bases between. CDR3 size: 15 residues. The CDR3 protein is CASSADGRSSYEQYF. The CDR3 nucleotides read TGTGCCAGCAGCGCCGACGGACGAAGCTCCTACGAGCAGTACTTC.

There are a few counts of this clone. DNA for the CDR3: TGTGCCAGCAGCTCCCCCGGGACAGGATATGCTGGGGCCAACGTCCTGACTTTC. It encodes CASSSPGTGYAGANVLTF. The chain recombines TRBV9 with TRBJ2-6, with 8 bases aligning to TRBD1. The CDR3 consists of 18 residues. Germline CDR1 SGDLS, CDR2 YYNGEE. The V gene end was trimmed by 4 bases and the J gene end by 2 bases; junction bases not matched to a gene: 11. The full variable domain, completed using reference TRBV9 and TRBJ2-6, is DSGVTQTPKHLITATGQRVTLRCSPRSGDLSVYWYQQSLDQGLQFLIQYYNGEERAKGNILERFSAQQFPDLHSELNLSSLELGDSALYFCASSSPGTGYAGANVLTFGAGSRLTVL.

This clone was detected a few times. CDR3 region: CASSPLGSGNLYEQFF. DNA for the CDR3: TGTGCCAGCAGCCCCTTGGGTAGCGGGAATTTATATGAGCAGTTCTTC. The rearrangement links TRBV14 to TRBJ2-1, with 8 positions matching TRBD2. V lost 4 bases, J lost 8 bases, and 13 bases stayed unmatched. In germline, CDR1 is SGHDN, CDR2 FVKESK. CDR3 size: 16 residues.

This clone was seen more than once but under ten times. The chain has TRBV10-3 and TRBJ2-7; a weak D match, TRBD1 (5 bases). V was trimmed by 3 bases and J by 5 bases, leaving 14 bases between them. Germline CDR1 and CDR2: ENHRY and SYGVKD. The CDR3 extends over 14 amino acids. The chain's CDR3 is CAISEVGAENEQYF. The DNA of the CDR3 is TGTGCCATCAGTGAAGTAGGGGCAGAAAACGAGCAGTACTTC.

This chain uses TRBV7-9 with TRBJ2-3; D call uncertain. The CDR3 covers 14 residues. Germline CDR1 SEHNR, CDR2 FQNEAQ (reference sequence). The germline V and J ends were trimmed by 2 bases and 4 bases, with 10 bases remaining between them. The CDR3 DNA reads TGTGCCAGCAGCTTACTAGGGTCTCCAGATACGCAGTATTTT. Its translation is CASSLLGSPDTQYF. The whole variable domain, filled in from reference TRBV7-9 and TRBJ2-3, reads DTGVSQNPRHKITKRGQNVTFRCDPISEHNRLYWYRQTLGQGPEFLTYFQNEAQLEKSRLLSDRFSAERPKGSFSTLEIQRTEQGDSAMYLCASSLLGSPDTQYFGPGTRLTVL.

This clone was detected ten times or more. This sequence joins TRBV6-6 and TRBJ2-2; D gene ambiguous. CDR3 length: 11 amino acids. Deletions cut 2 bases from V and 8 bases from J, with 3 bases between. The germline gives CDR1 MNHNY, CDR2 SVGAGI (reference sequence). The CDR3 DNA reads as TGTGCCAGCAGTTACGGGGGGGAGCTGTTTTTT. Translation: CASSYGGELFF.

The chain employs TRBV29-1 and TRBJ2-5, with 7 bases identical to TRBD2. In germline, CDR1 is SQVTM, CDR2 ANQGSEA. The CDR3 length is 12 residues. V trimming: 5 bases; J trimming: 6 bases; junction bases outside the gene matches: 6. The CDR3 spells CSVLRGEQTQYF. The DNA of the CDR3 is TGCAGCGTTTTACGGGGGGAGCAGACCCAGTACTTC.

The genes are TRBV7-9 and TRBJ2-7, with D possibly TRBD1 on 6 matching bases. Per germline, CDR1 SEHNR and CDR2 FQNEAQ (reference sequence). V shed 5 bases and J shed 2 bases, with 13 bases lying between them. The CDR3 is made up of 14 amino acids. The CDR3 DNA follows: TGTGCCAGCAGCGCCACAGGGATCGCCTACGAGCAGTACTTC. Translation: CASSATGIAYEQYF. The entire variable domain, with the rest obtained from reference TRBV7-9 and TRBJ2-7, is as follows: DTGVSQNPRHKITKRGQNVTFRCDPISEHNRLYWYRQTLGQGPEFLTYFQNEAQLEKSRLLSDRFSAERPKGSFSTLEIQRTEQGDSAMYLCASSATGIAYEQYFGPGTRLTVT.

The chain couples TRBV29-1 to TRBJ1-1; 8 nucleotides align to TRBD1. Germline V gene sequence: CDR1 SQVTM, CDR2 ANQGSEA. The CDR3 sequence is 11 residues long. J was trimmed by 7 bases and V by 7 bases; bases with no gene match: 5. DNA for the CDR3: TGCAGCGCAGGGGGCGCAAATGAAGCTTTCTTT. Encoded protein: CSAGGANEAFF.

This clone was seen more than once but under ten times. This chain joins TRBV7-9 and TRBJ2-2, with D hard to call. Trimming removed 6 bases at V and 8 bases at J, with 16 bases between. Germline V lookup: CDR1 SEHNR, CDR2 FQNEAQ (reference sequence). The CDR3 extends over 14 amino acids. In DNA, the CDR3 is TGTGCCAGCAGTCACTGGGCCGAAGGAGGGGAGCTGTTTTTT. It is translated as CASSHWAEGGELFF.

This clone was detected only a few times. The V gene is TRBV14, the J gene TRBJ2-7; D not certain. Between the trimmed V and J ends, which lost 0 bases and 0 bases, there was a span of 9 bases. The CDR3 runs 15 residues. CDR1 and CDR2 from the germline V gene are SGHDN and FVKESK. The CDR3 region has the DNA TGTGCCAGCAGCCAAGATCTGGCGATCTCCTACGAGCAGTACTTC. This encodes CASSQDLAISYEQYF. Full variable domain (outside the CDR3, taken from reference TRBV14 and TRBJ2-7): EAGVTQFPSHSVIEKGQTVTLRCDPISGHDNLYWYRRVMGKEIKFLLHFVKESKQDESGMPNNRFLAERTGGTYSTLKVQPAELEDSGVYFCASSQDLAISYEQYFGPGTRLTVT.

The chain combines TRBV11-2 with TRBJ2-7; D may be TRBD1 or TRBD2 (5 bases each). Trimming shortened V by 3 bases and J by 3 bases, and 15 bases separated the two germline ends. The CDR3 is 15 residues long. Per the germline V gene, CDR1 is SGHAT and CDR2 is FQNNGV. Here the CDR3 reads CASSFFSGTDYEQYF. CDR3 in DNA: TGTGCCAGCAGCTTTTTCTCCGGGACCGACTACGAGCAGTACTTC.

The chain is built from TRBV30 and TRBJ1-2; perhaps TRBD1 as D (5 bases). The CDR3 spans 14 residues. V lost 6 bases and J 0 bases, leaving 14 bases between the germline ends. The germline CDR1 and CDR2 sequences are GTSNPN and SVGIG (reference sequence). The CDR3 bases are TGTGCCTGTAGGTTCCAGGGCGCTAACTATGGCTACACCTTC. Its translation: CACRFQGANYGYTF.

J is TRBJ1-4 and V is TRBV5-4, with no clear D. Germline loops: CDR1 SGHNT, CDR2 YYREEE (reference sequence). The CDR3 contains 15 residues. Trimming stripped 0 bases from V and 8 bases from J, with 14 bases between. The CDR3 sequence: CASSLEPGIEEKLFF. CDR3 DNA sequence: TGTGCCAGCAGCTTGGAGCCGGGGATTGAGGAAAAACTGTTTTTT.

This clone was recorded a few times. J is TRBJ1-5 and V is TRBV9; tentative D call: TRBD1 (5 bases). Germline V lookup: CDR1 SGDLS, CDR2 YYNGEE. V shed 4 bases and J shed 1 base, with 12 bases lying between them. The length of the CDR3 is 15 residues. DNA of the CDR3: TGTGCCAGCAGCCCGGAGGGGTTAAGCAATCAGCCCCAGCATTTT. This gives the protein CASSPEGLSNQPQHF.

The chain links TRBV11-2 to TRBJ2-7; D unresolved. Deletions cut 3 bases from V and 2 bases from J, with 11 bases between. CDR1 and CDR2 from the germline V gene are SGHAT and FQNNGV. The CDR3 covers 14 residues. CDR3 sequence (DNA): TGTGCCAGCAGCTTTTTACGCCCCGCCTACGAGCAGTACTTC. The encoded protein is CASSFLRPAYEQYF. The full variable domain, with the rest looked up from reference TRBV11-2 and TRBJ2-7, is EAGVAQSPRYKIIEKRQSVAFWCNPISGHATLYWYQQILGQGPKLLIQFQNNGVVDDSQLPKDRFSAERLKGVDSTLKIQPAKLEDSAVYLCASSFLRPAYEQYFGPGTRLTVT.

The chain recombines TRBV15 with TRBJ2-1, with 9 nucleotides matching TRBD2. Germline values: CDR1 LNHNV, CDR2 YYDKDF (reference sequence). Trimming took 1 base from V and 8 from J; bases not matched to a gene: 6. There are 15 residues in the CDR3. CDR3 sequence reads: CATSRADSGGDEQFF. As DNA, the CDR3 is TGTGCCACCAGCAGAGCGGATAGCGGGGGCGATGAGCAGTTCTTC.

J is TRBJ2-3 and V is TRBV28; TRBD2 matches at 10 bases. The CDR3 is 17 amino acids. The germline V gene has CDR1 MDHEN and CDR2 SYDVKM. V was clipped by 4 bases and J by 3 bases; unmatched bases: 10. The CDR3 sequence: CASSSRTSGRETDTQYF. Here the CDR3 DNA reads TGTGCCAGCAGTTCGCGGACTAGCGGAAGGGAGACAGATACGCAGTATTTT.

The chain couples TRBV14 to TRBJ2-3; D not resolved. The CDR3 extends over 14 amino acids. The germline gives CDR1 SGHDN, CDR2 FVKESK. Trimming pared 3 bases from V and 3 bases from J, leaving 10 bases between. The CDR3 here is CASSQASWTDTQYF. CDR3 DNA: TGTGCCAGCAGCCAGGCGTCTTGGACAGATACGCAGTATTTT.

This clone was picked up a small number of times. The chain has TRBV29-1 and TRBJ1-1, with D tentatively TRBD1 (5 bases). CDR3 length equals 13 residues. The V end lost 2 bases, the J end lost 4 bases, and 11 bases lay between the germline ends. Germline V lookup: CDR1 SQVTM, CDR2 ANQGSEA. The CDR3 sequence: CSVELGVPTEAFF. The CDR3 DNA sequence: TGCAGCGTTGAATTGGGGGTTCCCACTGAAGCTTTCTTT. Full variable domain (missing parts from reference TRBV29-1 and TRBJ1-1): SAVISQKPSRDICQRGTSLTIQCQVDSQVTMMFWYRQQPGQSLTLIATANQGSEATYESGFVIDKFPISRPNLTFSTLTVSNMSPEDSSIYLCSVELGVPTEAFFGQGTRLTVV.